This record concerns one T cell receptor (beta chain) sequence. The antigen is undetermined. The ends were cut back, 0 bases at V and 2 bases at J, with 9 bases in the middle. CDR3 length: 15 residues. Germline V gene lookup returns CDR1 SGDLS and CDR2 YYNGEE. TCR beta CDR3 regions were amplified from RNA transcripts. The HTBI primer set drove a first-round RT-PCR of the TCR CDR3. TCRdb reanalysed the multiplex PCR reads using MiXCR and keeps one entry per CDR3 protein. Here the sample spans about 300,000 distinct CDR3 sequences, roughly a fifth being singletons. The entry originates in a study of T cells in Graves' hyperthyroidism and ophthalmopathy. Overall study results and limits: The model anticipated ophthalmopathy a median around 6 months pre-onset. Among clonotypes expanded in thyroid above 0.001, most were also found in blood.

The diagnostic basis comprised clinical symptoms, serum thyroxine and TRAb, thyroid ultrasound and orbital computed tomography. V and J are TRBV9 and TRBJ1-3; D gene ambiguous. Specimen: blood. The clonotype was recovered from a man aged 45-60 years with Graves' ophthalmopathy. CDR3 sequence reads: CASSVALSPGNTIYF. CDR3 DNA sequence: TGTGCCAGCAGCGTAGCGCTCAGCCCTGGAAACACCATATATTTT.